These 4 T cell receptor beta chains came from one sample sequenced in a study of cytomegalovirus exposure and HLA in healthy donors. The study ran its PCR with 60 Vbeta and 13 Jbeta primers. Generated by immunoSEQ multiplex PCR, the TCRdb table keeps only in-frame clones and is missing some. The sample lists fewer than 250,000 clones; about 77% were seen once. Sequencing was done on a sample of PBMCs. All receptors derive from a man in his thirties or forties in good health and CMV-seropositive.

The J gene is TRBJ2-5, the V gene TRBV5-4, with 9 bases identical to TRBD2. The V gene's germline CDR1 is SGHNT and CDR2 YYREEE (reference sequence). The CDR3 is made up of 18 amino acids. Germline trimming cut 0 bases from V and 5 bases from J; bases unmatched to any gene: 14. The CDR3 here is CASSLGSGSVRGAETQYF. In DNA form, the CDR3 reads TGTGCCAGCAGCTTGGGTAGCGGGAGTGTCCGGGGTGCGGAGACCCAGTACTTC.

The rearrangement joins TRBV6-6 to TRBJ1-1; TRBD1 might be the D (5 bases). From germline, CDR1 is MNHNY and CDR2 SVGAGI (reference sequence). The germline V and J ends were trimmed by 2 bases and 2 bases, with 9 bases remaining between them. This CDR3 has 14 residues. CDR3 loop: CASSYGRGNTEAFF. In nucleotides, the CDR3 is TGTGCCAGCAGTTACGGTAGGGGTAACACTGAAGCTTTCTTT.

V usage is TRBV15 and J usage is TRBJ2-7; weak D call: TRBD1 (6 bases). CDR1 LNHNV and CDR2 YYDKDF come from the germline V gene (reference sequence). V lost 0 bases to trimming and J lost 5 bases, with 11 bases between them. This CDR3 region has 14 residues. The CDR3 DNA follows: TGTGCCACCAGCAGAGAGCCAGGGGTGAACGAGCAGTACTTC. Amino acid sequence: CATSREPGVNEQYF. Together with reference TRBV15 and TRBJ2-7, the CDR3 gives the full variable domain: DAMVIQNPRYQVTQFGKPVTLSCSQTLNHNVMYWYQQKSSQAPKLLFHYYDKDFNNEADTPDNFQSRRPNTSFCFLDIRSPGLGDTAMYLCATSREPGVNEQYFGPGTRLTVT.

The genes are TRBV28 and TRBJ2-7; D may be TRBD1 (6 bases). The V gene lost 4 bases and the J gene lost 2 bases, with 12 bases spanning the gap. The CDR3 length is 14 residues. Germline lookup yields CDR1 MDHEN and CDR2 SYDVKM. The CDR3 region has the DNA TGTGCCAGCAGTTCCGGGACAATCCCCTACGAGCAGTACTTC. Amino acid sequence: CASSSGTIPYEQYF.